This T cell receptor beta chain came from a study of a mutant IDH1 vaccine in newly diagnosed glioma. Described time point: baseline, week 1 (first vaccination visit). The treatment: pre-vaccination baseline after standard-of-care therapy. Some clones are missing from TCRdb's copy, which holds only in-frame ones; the method was immunoSEQ multiplex PCR. Among some 67,000 clones, about four fifths were seen once, and the ten largest hold about 4.5%. Trimming pared 5 bases from V and 6 bases from J, leaving 14 bases between. CDR3 length: 14 residues. In germline, CDR1 is SGHNT, CDR2 YENEEA. This sample comprised peripheral blood mononuclear cells (PBMCs), obtained from a glioma patient treated with radiotherapy, temozolomide or both. V is TRBV11-3 and J is TRBJ1-3; D gene ambiguous. The source is a young woman with glioma. Some clones in this sample may be carry-over from other donors' samples. CDR3 loop: CASSTRSLLNTIYF. DNA for the CDR3: TGTGCCAGCAGCACACGGAGTCTGCTAAACACCATATATTTT. Together with reference TRBV11-3 and TRBJ1-3, the CDR3 gives the full variable domain: EAGVVQSPRYKIIEKKQPVAFWCNPISGHNTLYWYLQNLGQGPELLIRYENEEAVDDSQLPKDRFSAERLKGVDSTLKIQPAELGDSAVYLCASSTRSLLNTIYFGEGSWLTVV.